This T cell receptor beta chain derives from a study of T cell repertoires in cytomegalovirus infection. TCRdb processed the reads anew with MiXCR; each CDR3 protein has one entry. The repertoire holds around 180,000 distinct CDR3 sequences, with roughly 19% as singletons. The sequenced sample was PBMCs. This TCR was sampled from a human donor in good health (CMV status not recorded). Some clones in this sample may be carry-over from other donors' samples.

CDR3 in amino acids: CASSLVPGEGNEQFF. CDR3 nucleotides: TGCGCCAGCAGCTTGGTTCCGGGAGAGGGCAATGAGCAGTTCTTC. This chain joins TRBV5-1 and TRBJ2-1; possibly TRBD2 for D (6 bases). Germline-derived CDR1 and CDR2 are SGHRS and YFSETQ. Between the trimmed V and J ends, which lost 0 bases and 6 bases, there was a span of 13 bases. The CDR3 consists of 15 residues.